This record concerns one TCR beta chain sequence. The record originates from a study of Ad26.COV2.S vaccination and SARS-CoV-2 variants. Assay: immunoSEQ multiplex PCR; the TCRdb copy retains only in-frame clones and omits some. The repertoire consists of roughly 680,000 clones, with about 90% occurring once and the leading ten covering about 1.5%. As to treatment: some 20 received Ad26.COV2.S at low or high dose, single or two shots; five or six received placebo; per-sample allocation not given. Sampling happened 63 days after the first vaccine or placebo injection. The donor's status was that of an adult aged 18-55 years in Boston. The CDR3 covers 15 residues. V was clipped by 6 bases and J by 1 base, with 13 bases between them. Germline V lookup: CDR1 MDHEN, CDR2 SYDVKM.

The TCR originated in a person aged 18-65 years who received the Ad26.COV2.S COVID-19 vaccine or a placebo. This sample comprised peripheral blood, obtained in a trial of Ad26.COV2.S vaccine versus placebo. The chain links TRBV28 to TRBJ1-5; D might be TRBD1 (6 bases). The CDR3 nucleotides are TGTGCCAGCAGCTTCCCGGACAGAAGCAATCAGCCCCAGCATTTT. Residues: CASSFPDRSNQPQHF.